This T cell receptor beta chain was captured in a study of graft-versus-host responses after intestinal transplantation. This CDR3 comprises 16 residues. V gave up 6 bases and J gave up 0 bases, with 14 bases separating them. Germline V gives CDR1 MRHNA, CDR2 SNTAGT. Sequenced by immunoSEQ multiplex PCR; TCRdb stores in-frame clones only, minus some. This sample has under 30,000 clones, with over 75% found just once. The material was PBMCs, obtained approximately 450 days after intestinal transplant. This sequence joins TRBV6-4 and TRBJ1-4; D call uncertain. The source of this sequence is a human patient who received an intestinal transplant, so some T cells may come from the graft donor. As DNA, the CDR3 is TGTGCCAGCAGAATCGAGGGCTCTGCAACTAATGAAAAACTGTTTTTT. Translating it yields CASRIEGSATNEKLFF.